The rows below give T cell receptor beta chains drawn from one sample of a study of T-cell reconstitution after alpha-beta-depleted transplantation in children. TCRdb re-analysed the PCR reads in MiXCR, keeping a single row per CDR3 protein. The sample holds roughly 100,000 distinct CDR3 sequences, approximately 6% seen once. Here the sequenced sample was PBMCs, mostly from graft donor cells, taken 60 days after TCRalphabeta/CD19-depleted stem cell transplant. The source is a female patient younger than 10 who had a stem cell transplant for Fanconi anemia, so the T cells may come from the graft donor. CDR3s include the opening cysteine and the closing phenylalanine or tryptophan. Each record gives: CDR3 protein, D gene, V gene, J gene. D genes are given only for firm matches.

CDR3aa: CASSLGLAGANEQFF
d_gene: TRBD2
v_gene: TRBV5-1
j_gene: TRBJ2-1

CDR3aa: CASSQGSMIWGGATRINEQFF
d_gene: NA
v_gene: TRBV4-2
j_gene: TRBJ2-1

CDR3aa: CASRQAGREQFF
d_gene: TRBD2
v_gene: TRBV7-2
j_gene: TRBJ2-1

CDR3aa: CASSLGSLANEQFF
d_gene: NA
v_gene: TRBV7-9
j_gene: TRBJ2-1

CDR3aa: CATSEPPGFGDSSSTDTQYF
d_gene: NA
v_gene: TRBV24-1
j_gene: TRBJ2-3

CDR3aa: CSVVPGQGAIQYF
d_gene: TRBD1
v_gene: TRBV29-1
j_gene: TRBJ2-4

CDR3aa: CASSQGPPQGGGELFF
d_gene: NA
v_gene: TRBV3-1
j_gene: TRBJ2-2

CDR3aa: CASSLVGSYNEQFF
d_gene: NA
v_gene: TRBV28
j_gene: TRBJ2-1

CDR3aa: CASSLDRSSYNEQFF
d_gene: NA
v_gene: TRBV5-1
j_gene: TRBJ2-1

CDR3aa: CASSLRLAGGPIYEQYF
d_gene: TRBD2
v_gene: TRBV5-1
j_gene: TRBJ2-7

CDR3aa: CASSFPLGLAGEADTQYF
d_gene: TRBD2
v_gene: TRBV12-3/TRBV12-4
j_gene: TRBJ2-3

CDR3aa: CSARRGASSYNEQFF
d_gene: NA
v_gene: TRBV20-1
j_gene: TRBJ2-1

CDR3aa: CASSLAGGLNTEAFF
d_gene: NA
v_gene: TRBV7-2
j_gene: TRBJ1-1

CDR3aa: CSASPGGGGYTF
d_gene: NA
v_gene: TRBV20-1
j_gene: TRBJ1-2

CDR3aa: CASSLSTSGGADTQYF
d_gene: TRBD2
v_gene: TRBV7-9
j_gene: TRBJ2-3

CDR3aa: CASSSEPAREQYF
d_gene: NA
v_gene: TRBV11-3
j_gene: TRBJ2-7

CDR3aa: CASSYPSGGDLNEQFF
d_gene: TRBD2
v_gene: TRBV6-2/TRBV6-3
j_gene: TRBJ2-1

CDR3aa: CSARDAQGAGELFF
d_gene: TRBD1
v_gene: TRBV20-1
j_gene: TRBJ2-2

CDR3aa: CSARGNRGHTDTQYF
d_gene: TRBD1
v_gene: TRBV20-1
j_gene: TRBJ2-3

CDR3aa: CSAREYGKGLRWFF
d_gene: NA
v_gene: TRBV20-1
j_gene: TRBJ2-1

CDR3aa: CASSPRFERGKYYEQYF
d_gene: TRBD2
v_gene: TRBV5-1
j_gene: TRBJ2-7

CDR3aa: CASSPGLLLPSTDTQYF
d_gene: NA
v_gene: TRBV5-1
j_gene: TRBJ2-3

CDR3aa: CASSFGNNYGYTF
d_gene: NA
v_gene: TRBV12-3/TRBV12-4
j_gene: TRBJ1-2

CDR3aa: CASSLPGAYGYTF
d_gene: NA
v_gene: TRBV7-2
j_gene: TRBJ1-2

CDR3aa: CSARPLAGGQETQYF
d_gene: TRBD2
v_gene: TRBV20-1
j_gene: TRBJ2-5

CDR3aa: CASSPPGPGSVNEQYF
d_gene: NA
v_gene: TRBV7-9
j_gene: TRBJ2-7

CDR3aa: CASRLAGALGPTYEQYF
d_gene: TRBD2
v_gene: TRBV28
j_gene: TRBJ2-7

CDR3aa: CASSQVGEQYF
d_gene: NA
v_gene: TRBV3-1
j_gene: TRBJ2-7

CDR3aa: CASSPLGRVGETQYF
d_gene: NA
v_gene: TRBV28
j_gene: TRBJ2-5

CDR3aa: CASSLPTGGTGVYEQYF
d_gene: TRBD1
v_gene: TRBV28
j_gene: TRBJ2-7

CDR3aa: CSAVPSPRLTDTQYF
d_gene: NA
v_gene: TRBV20-1
j_gene: TRBJ2-3